A selection of T cell receptor beta chains follows, all from one sample in a study of T cell responses to AZD1222 COVID-19 vaccine. This table comes from immunoSEQ multiplex PCR, and its TCRdb copy is limited to in-frame clones, with some not included. The sample records more than 100,000 clones, 92% being singletons. The starting material was peripheral blood, obtained on day 0 of AZD1222 vaccination. These receptors all stem from an adult in good health. Both conserved end residues are part of each CDR3. D genes are given only for firm matches. Only some rows state a clone size, as once, few, many or a class for expanded clones.

j_call clone_size d_call v_call cdr3_nt cdr3_aa
TRBJ2-5 few TRBD2 TRBV6-2/TRBV6-3 TGTGCCAGCAGTTACTCGACTAGCGGGAAGGGAGAGACCCAGTACTTC CASSYSTSGKGETQYF
TRBJ1-1 . . TRBV2 TGTGCCAGCAGTTCGGACGGGGAGGGCACTGAAGCTTTCTTT CASSSDGEGTEAFF
TRBJ1-6 . . TRBV4-1 TGCGCCAGCAGCCAAGTGACAGTCAGCTCCTATAATTCACCCCTCCACTTT CASSQVTVSSYNSPLHF
TRBJ1-2 once . TRBV12-3/TRBV12-4 TGTGCCAGCAGTTTAGAGGGTCATGGCTACACCTTC CASSLEGHGYTF
TRBJ2-3 . TRBD2 TRBV9 TGTGCCAGCAGCCCTACTTTAGCGGGTGCTGGGGATACGCAGTATTTT CASSPTLAGAGDTQYF
TRBJ1-2 few . TRBV6-4 TGTGCCAGCAGTGACTCTGGAGGGTTTAGTGGCTACACCTTC CASSDSGGFSGYTF
TRBJ1-1 . . TRBV30 TGTGCCTGGTCAAGGGCCCGCTATGAAGCTTTCTTT CAWSRARYEAFF
TRBJ1-1 once . TRBV28 TGTGCCAGCAGTGACTCACAGGGTAATCCTGAAGCTTTCTTT CASSDSQGNPEAFF
TRBJ1-2 . . TRBV3-1/TRBV3-2 TGTGCCAGCAGCCCTATCCCGATGGGGTATGGCTACACCTTC CASSPIPMGYGYTF
TRBJ1-1 . . TRBV3-1/TRBV3-2 TGTGCCAGCAGCCAAGGGGGCGCCCTGAACACTGAAGCTTTCTTT CASSQGGALNTEAFF
TRBJ1-1 . . TRBV2 TGTGCCAGCAGTGGAGATGTGAACACTGAAGCTTTCTTT CASSGDVNTEAFF
TRBJ1-1 . TRBD1 TRBV28 TGTGCCAGCAGTCCCGGACAGGGCTACACTGAAGCTTTCTTT CASSPGQGYTEAFF
TRBJ1-1 once . TRBV7-9 TGTGCCAGCAGCCCCCAAGTGGCTGAAGCTTTCTTT CASSPQVAEAFF
TRBJ1-2 . . TRBV18 TGTGCCAGCTCACCTCTCGGACAAGGTCTGGGAGCTAACTATGGCTACACCTTC CASSPLGQGLGANYGYTF
TRBJ1-6 . . TRBV6-1 TGTGCCAGCAGTGAAAGGGCGCAGTATAATTCACCCCTCCACTTT CASSERAQYNSPLHF
TRBJ2-7 . . TRBV3-1/TRBV3-2 TGTGCCAGCAGCCAAGATGGAGGGGACTACGAGCAGTACTTC CASSQDGGDYEQYF
TRBJ2-3 . . TRBV5-6 TGTGCCAGCAGCTTGCCCCGCGGAGACATCACAGATACGCAGTATTTT CASSLPRGDITDTQYF
TRBJ2-5 . TRBD2 TRBV5-1 TGCGCCAGCAGCTTGGCCTCCTCTTTAAGGACTAGCGGGGTCCAAGAGACCCAGTACTTC CASSLASSLRTSGVQETQYF
TRBJ1-2 . TRBD1 TRBV29-1 TGCAGCGCCGGGACAGGGAACTATGGCTACACCTTC CSAGTGNYGYTF
TRBJ1-1 . . TRBV20-1 TGCAGTGCTAGAGATCGCGGGGCAGCTTTCTTT CSARDRGAAFF
TRBJ1-1 . TRBD1 TRBV2 TGTGCCAGCAGTCGGGACAGGGTTGGTGAAGCTTTCTTT CASSRDRVGEAFF
TRBJ2-1 . . TRBV25-1 TGTGCCAGCAGGGCCGGAGGATACAATGAGCAGTTCTTC CASRAGGYNEQFF
TRBJ2-3 . . TRBV19 TGTGCCAGTAGTTCCGGGGACTCCGCTAGCACAGATACGCAGTATTTT CASSSGDSASTDTQYF
TRBJ1-2 . TRBD1 TRBV12-3/TRBV12-4 TGTGCCAGGCCGGGACAGGGTGTATGTGGCTACACCTTC CARPGQGVCGYTF
TRBJ1-5 . TRBD1 TRBV28 TGTGCCAGCAGCCTGGGACAGATCAATCAGCCCCAGCATTTT CASSLGQINQPQHF
TRBJ1-1 . . TRBV2 TGTGCCAGCAGTGAACAGGGTATGGGCACTGAAGCTTTCTTT CASSEQGMGTEAFF
TRBJ1-2 . . TRBV7-2 TGTGCCAGCAGCCCCACCTTTGGGGGTACTAAAGGCTACACCTTC CASSPTFGGTKGYTF
TRBJ2-2 . TRBD2 TRBV5-1 TGCGCCAGCAGCTTGGCTAGCGGAAGCTCCTCGAACACCGGGGAGCTGTTTTTT CASSLASGSSSNTGELFF
TRBJ1-5 once TRBD1 TRBV18 TGTGCCAGCTCACCAGGACAGGTCCCTCAGCCCCAGCATTTT CASSPGQVPQPQHF
TRBJ2-5 . TRBD2 TRBV20-1 TGCAGTGCTAGTCCCCCTAGCGGGGGGGCTCAAGAGACCCAGTACTTC CSASPPSGGAQETQYF
TRBJ2-6 . . TRBV11-2 TGTGCCAGCAGCCTAATATTCAAGACTTCGGTCGGGGCCAACGTCCTGACTTTC CASSLIFKTSVGANVLTF
TRBJ2-7 . TRBD2 TRBV4-1 TGCGCCAGCAGCCAGCAGACTAGCGGGGTCTACGAGCAGTACTTC CASSQQTSGVYEQYF
TRBJ1-4 once TRBD1 TRBV5-4 TGTGCCAGCAGCCCGACAGGGTCGGGAGAAAAACTGTTTTTT CASSPTGSGEKLFF
TRBJ1-5 . . TRBV13 TGTGCCAGCAGTCAAGGGAGCAGACATCAGCCCCAGCATTTT CASSQGSRHQPQHF
TRBJ2-2 . . TRBV24-1 TGTGCCACCAGTGACCCGACTGCGACCGGGGAGCTGTTTTTT CATSDPTATGELFF
TRBJ1-1 . TRBD1 TRBV7-8 TGTGCCAGCAGCTCGGACAGGGGTTTGGGGAACACTGAAGCTTTCTTT CASSSDRGLGNTEAFF
TRBJ1-1 . . TRBV9 TGTGCCAGCAGGAAGGGCAGGGCTAACACTGAAGCTTTCTTT CASRKGRANTEAFF
TRBJ2-7 . TRBD2 TRBV7-2 TGTGCCAGCAGCTTAAGCCCCGGGGCTAGCGGGTCCTTCTCCTACGAGCAGTACTTC CASSLSPGASGSFSYEQYF
TRBJ1-3 . . TRBV12-5 TGTGCTAGTGGTTTGGTCGGGGGAAGTCAGAGAAACACCATATATTTT CASGLVGGSQRNTIYF
TRBJ1-4 . TRBD1 TRBV6-5 TGTGCCAGCAGTCCCGGGACAGGGTTAGTTGAAAAACTGTTTTTT CASSPGTGLVEKLFF
TRBJ2-2 . . TRBV11-1 TGTGCCAGCAGCTCGGGGCCAGCAACCGGGGAGCTGTTTTTT CASSSGPATGELFF
TRBJ1-2 . . TRBV7-9 TGTGCCAGCAGCGAACAGGGCTCCTCCTATGGCTACACCTTC CASSEQGSSYGYTF
TRBJ1-2 . . TRBV7-7 TGTGCTAGCAGCTTTGGGCAGGTGTCCCCCTATGGCTACACCTTC CASSFGQVSPYGYTF
TRBJ2-1 once . TRBV5-4 TGTGCCAGCCCTGATTACAATGAGCAGTTCTTC CASPDYNEQFF
TRBJ1-1 once . TRBV27 TGTGCCAGCAGTTTGAGGGGGGGCAGCACTGAAGCTTTCTTT CASSLRGGSTEAFF
TRBJ2-5 . . TRBV7-2 TGTGCCAGCAGCTTAGCCGGGAGAGAGACCCAGTACTTC CASSLAGRETQYF
TRBJ2-2 . . TRBV2 TGTGCCATCTCCCGGGGCACCGCGAACACCGGGGAGCTGTTTTTT CAISRGTANTGELFF
TRBJ1-5 . . TRBV6-5 TGTGCCAGCACCCCGACACTTTATAGCAATCAGCCCCAGCATTTT CASTPTLYSNQPQHF
TRBJ2-2 . TRBD1 TRBV10-3 TGTGCCATCAGACCCGGGACAGGGGGCGTGGAGCTGTTTTTT CAIRPGTGGVELFF
TRBJ2-2 . . TRBV10-2 TGCGCCAGCATGTCGGCAACAGGGACGAACACCGGGGAGCTGTTTTTT CASMSATGTNTGELFF
TRBJ2-1 . TRBD2 TRBV27 TGTGCCAGCAGCTCGGGGCTAGCGGGGTCGTACAATGAGCAGTTCTTC CASSSGLAGSYNEQFF
TRBJ1-5 . . TRBV12-5 TGTGCTAGTGGACCCCCGGGTGGGGGTGTTAATCAGCCCCAGCATTTT CASGPPGGGVNQPQHF
TRBJ2-5 . . TRBV29-1 TGCAGCGTTAATACGGGACCGAACCAAGAGACCCAGTACTTC CSVNTGPNQETQYF
TRBJ1-2 . . TRBV7-2 TGTGCCAGCAGCACCAACTCGGGCGTCCGGGGTGGCTACACCTTC CASSTNSGVRGGYTF
TRBJ1-5 . . TRBV28 TGTGCCAGCAGTCTAGAACAGGGTGCTAATCAGCCCCAGCATTTT CASSLEQGANQPQHF
TRBJ2-7 . . TRBV18 TGTGCCAGCTCACTTGACACGACCTACGAGCAGTACTTC CASSLDTTYEQYF
TRBJ1-2 . TRBD1 TRBV4-3 TGCGCCAGCAGCCAAGATGGGACAGGGGGTTTCAACTATGGCTACACCTTC CASSQDGTGGFNYGYTF
TRBJ2-1 . TRBD2 TRBV9 TGTGCCAGCAGCGTAGTTTTGACTAGCGGGGGCAATGAGCAGTTCTTC CASSVVLTSGGNEQFF
TRBJ1-3 once . TRBV7-2 TGTGCCAGCAGCCTAAGATACTCCTCTGGAAACACCATATATTTT CASSLRYSSGNTIYF
TRBJ1-1 . . TRBV11-3 TGTGCCAGCAGCCCCCGAGGGGAGACGAACACTGAAGCTTTCTTT CASSPRGETNTEAFF